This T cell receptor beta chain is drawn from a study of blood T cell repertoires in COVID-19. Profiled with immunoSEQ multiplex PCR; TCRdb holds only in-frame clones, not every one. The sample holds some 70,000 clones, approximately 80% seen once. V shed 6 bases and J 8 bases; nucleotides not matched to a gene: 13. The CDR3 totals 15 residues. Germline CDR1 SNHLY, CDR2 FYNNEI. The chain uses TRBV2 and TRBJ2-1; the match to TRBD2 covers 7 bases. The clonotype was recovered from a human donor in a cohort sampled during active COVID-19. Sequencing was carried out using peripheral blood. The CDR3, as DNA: TGTGCCAGCAGGGGGACTAAACGGGCAAATGATGAGCAGTTCTTC. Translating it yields CASRGTKRANDEQFF.